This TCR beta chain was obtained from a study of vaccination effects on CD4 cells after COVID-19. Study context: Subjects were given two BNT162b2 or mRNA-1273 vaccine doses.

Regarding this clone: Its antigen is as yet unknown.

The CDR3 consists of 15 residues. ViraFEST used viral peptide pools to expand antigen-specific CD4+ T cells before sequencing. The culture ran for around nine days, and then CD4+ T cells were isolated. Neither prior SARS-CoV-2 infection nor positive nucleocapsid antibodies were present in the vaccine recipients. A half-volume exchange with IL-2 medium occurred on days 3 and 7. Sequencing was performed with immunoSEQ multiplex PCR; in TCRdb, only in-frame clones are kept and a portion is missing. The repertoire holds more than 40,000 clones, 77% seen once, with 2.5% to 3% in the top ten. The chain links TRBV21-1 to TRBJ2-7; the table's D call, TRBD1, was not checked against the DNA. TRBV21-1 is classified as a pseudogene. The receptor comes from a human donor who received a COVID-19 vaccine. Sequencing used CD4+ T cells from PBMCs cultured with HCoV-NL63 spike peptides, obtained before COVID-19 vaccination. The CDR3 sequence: CASSGKDRACYEQYV. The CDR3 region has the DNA TGTGCCAGCAGCGGAAAGGACAGGGCGTGCTACGAGCAGTACGTC.